This T cell receptor beta chain was captured in a study of cytomegalovirus exposure and HLA in healthy donors. Across the study: From 150 million to 200 million T cells, an earlier analysis saw 100 million to 140 million unique TCR beta sequences.

A note on this clone: The antigen remains unidentified. This CDR3 is also generated by other DNA sequences in the sample.

Study-wide points: Apart from CMV serostatus, no immune exposure information was available. Reports state that TCR beta sequences accurately predicted most subjects' HLA-A and HLA-B alleles. Sequencing likely produced, as an artifact, a cluster of highly shared sequence variants.

The PCR made use of 60 Vbeta and 13 Jbeta primers. Sequenced by immunoSEQ multiplex PCR; TCRdb stores in-frame clones only, minus some. The table includes just under 250,000 clones, over 80% detected once. CDR3 length: 11 amino acids. Germline V gives CDR1 SNHLY, CDR2 FYNNEI. V lost 6 bases, J lost 6 bases, and 8 bases lay in between. The sequence came from a woman aged 40-49 years in good health and CMV-seropositive. This chain joins TRBV2 and TRBJ1-1; D remains ambiguous. The sequencing input was PBMCs. CDR3 in amino acids: CASSPLSEAFF. CDR3 DNA: TGTGCCAGCAGCCCCCTTTCTGAAGCTTTCTTT.